A selection of T cell receptor beta chains follows, all from one sample in a study of control samples from healthy donors and cancer patients. TCRdb's copy holds only in-frame clones and misses some; the assay was immunoSEQ multiplex PCR. The table shows about 130,000 clones, with 75% to 95% occurring only once. The sequenced material came from blood. The receptor set was obtained from a man in his forties in good health. CDR3s leave out the opening cysteine and the closing phenylalanine or tryptophan. A clone size is listed for some rows: how often the clone was seen (once, few, many), or a class if it is expanded.

j_gene,v_gene,abundance,CDR3aa
TRBJ2-3,TRBV7-3,-,ASSLTRTISTDTQY
TRBJ1-2,TRBV10-3,-,AISEQDRVYGYT
TRBJ2-5,TRBV3-1/TRBV3-2,-,ASSQASLGGGTQY
TRBJ2-7,TRBV19,-,ASSGTGSSYEQY
TRBJ1-3,TRBV28,-,ASIRRGAGGNTIY
TRBJ2-3,TRBV6-1,-,ASSEEGAAGGLTDTQY
TRBJ2-3,TRBV9,-,ASSVVGLADTQY
TRBJ1-5,TRBV15,-,ATSRDGRVNQPQH
TRBJ2-1,TRBV7-8,-,ASSSQGGTDEQF
TRBJ1-4,TRBV12-3/TRBV12-4,-,ASSLTGEVLF
TRBJ2-2,TRBV6-1,-,ASSEVAAGVGNTGELF
TRBJ1-1,TRBV7-9,-,AGQTGGRSEAF
TRBJ1-3,TRBV7-2,-,ASSFYRAGNTIY
TRBJ2-2,TRBV20-1,-,SARYTGELF
TRBJ2-7,TRBV7-9,-,ASSPDREVDEQY
TRBJ2-1,TRBV14,-,ASSRGLTSYNEQF
TRBJ2-3,TRBV11-2,-,ASLRADTDTQY
TRBJ1-2,TRBV11-2,-,ASSHRTFKGYT
TRBJ2-7,TRBV10-2,-,ASSDYGTGHDEQY
TRBJ2-7,TRBV27,-,ASSPLLRRLGEQY
TRBJ2-7,TRBV18,-,ASSPPGGVDEQY
TRBJ2-5,TRBV11-2,-,ASSLSWRETQY
TRBJ1-2,TRBV7-9,-,ASSIQGAHYYGYT
TRBJ2-2,TRBV7-8,-,ASSLESGVNTGELF
TRBJ2-7,TRBV18,-,ASSPRETDSYEQY
TRBJ2-7,TRBV19,-,ATSLANREQY
TRBJ1-2,TRBV2,-,VSILLGAGGYT
TRBJ2-5,TRBV7-8,once,ASSLIRGGSGETQY
TRBJ2-1,TRBV19,-,ASSSNEQF
TRBJ2-7,TRBV4-1,-,ASSHSTYEQY
TRBJ2-2,TRBV30,-,AWSSGRVLTGELF
TRBJ2-7,TRBV3-1/TRBV3-2,-,ASSQKQGFYEQY
TRBJ2-2,TRBV12-3/TRBV12-4,-,ASTLRVTGELF
TRBJ1-4,TRBV30,-,AWSQKGGRTEKLF
TRBJ1-2,TRBV5-6,-,ASSLGGRGYT
TRBJ2-7,TRBV11-2,-,ASSSPRDSYEQY
TRBJ2-2,TRBV29-1,-,SVVGRGNTGELF
TRBJ2-3,TRBV29-1,-,SAKGRPGQPRTDTQY
TRBJ2-6,TRBV6-1,-,ASSEGSGLWANVLT
TRBJ2-5,TRBV6-6,-,ATFGGGWQETQY
TRBJ1-1,TRBV9,-,ASSVALTHDTEAF
TRBJ2-3,TRBV5-4,-,ASSLGGGGTDTQY
TRBJ1-4,TRBV11-2,-,ASSLRGVVGTNEKLF
TRBJ2-3,TRBV3-1/TRBV3-2,-,ASSPSTDTQY
TRBJ2-1,TRBV5-4,-,ASSFPRDNEQF
TRBJ2-7,TRBV5-1,-,ASSLGGAEISYEQY
TRBJ1-1,TRBV20-1,-,SATPGTEAF